The 20 T cell receptor beta chains below were found in one sample sequenced in a study of T cells in localized non-small cell lung cancer. The assay was immunoSEQ multiplex PCR, and TCRdb's table has in-frame clones only and misses some. The data contain about 40,000 clones, 85% to 90% of them singletons. The starting material was peripheral blood, obtained before any cancer treatment. The receptors originated from a man aged 18 to 50 with stage I lung adenocarcinoma.

The chain couples TRBV5-4 to TRBJ2-3; 9 bases align to TRBD2. The germline V gene has CDR1 SGHNT and CDR2 YYREEE (reference sequence). This CDR3 comprises 16 residues. J was trimmed by 6 bases and V by 0 bases; bases with no gene match: 8. The CDR3 bases are TGTGCCAGCAGCTTGGTTGCTGCGGGGGGGCTCGATACGCAGTATTTT. Protein sequence: CASSLVAAGGLDTQYF.

The chain uses TRBV19 and TRBJ1-5; weak D call: TRBD1 (6 bases). CDR3 size: 16 residues. From germline, CDR1 is LNHDA and CDR2 SQIVND (reference sequence). V lost 1 base and J lost 2, with 12 bases in between. The CDR3, as DNA: TGTGCCAGTAGTATAGTGGACCCAGGGGGCAATCAGCCCCAGCATTTT. Amino acid sequence: CASSIVDPGGNQPQHF.

The chain is built from TRBV7-9 and TRBJ1-2, with 7 bases identical to TRBD1. The CDR3 has 14 amino acids. V shed 4 bases, J shed 2 bases, and the junction held 4 bases outside the gene matches. Germline V gene lookup returns CDR1 SEHNR and CDR2 FQNEAQ (reference sequence). The CDR3 here is CASSSGQLNYGYTF. For the CDR3, the DNA is TGTGCCAGCAGCTCGGGACAGCTAAACTATGGCTACACCTTC.

This clone occurred once. The chain couples TRBV5-1 to TRBJ1-1, with 7 bases aligning to TRBD1. This CDR3 spans 17 amino acids. The J segment lost 0 bases and the V segment lost 0 bases, leaving 8 bases of the junction unmatched. Germline V lookup: CDR1 SGHRS, CDR2 YFSETQ. The CDR3 reads CASSLVPGGIMNTEAFF. The CDR3 nucleotides are TGCGCCAGCAGCTTGGTGCCAGGGGGAATCATGAACACTGAAGCTTTCTTT.

This clone was observed a few times. The chain has TRBV2 and TRBJ1-5; D gene unclear. V shed 4 bases and J shed 4 bases, with 8 bases lying between them. The CDR3 is 13 residues long. Germline CDR1 is SNHLY and CDR2 is FYNNEI. In nucleotides, the CDR3 is TGTGCCAGCAGTGGGAGAGAGAATCAGCCCCAGCATTTT. It codes for CASSGRENQPQHF.

The J gene is TRBJ1-6, the V gene TRBV5-5; TRBD1 matches at 11 bases. Germline assignment: CDR1 SGHKS and CDR2 YYEKEE (reference sequence). Trimming at V came to 2 bases and at J to 7 bases, leaving 5 bases not matched to a gene. This CDR3 spans 16 amino acids. Written as DNA, the CDR3 is TGTGCCAGCAGCTTCAGGACAGGGGGCCCGAATTCACCCCTCCACTTT. Amino acids: CASSFRTGGPNSPLHF.

This rearrangement joins TRBV6-5 to TRBJ2-3; no reliable D call. Per the germline V gene, CDR1 is MNHEY and CDR2 is SVGAGI. The V end was cut by 4 bases, the J end by 2 bases, with 7 bases between. The CDR3 has 13 residues. This CDR3 is CASSWATTDTQYF. The CDR3 region has the DNA TGTGCCAGCAGTTGGGCTACCACAGATACGCAGTATTTT.

The chain is built from TRBV5-4 and TRBJ1-5, with TRBD1 matching over 9 bases. The CDR3 totals 14 residues. With V trimmed by 4 bases and J by 4 bases, 3 bases remained unmatched. The germline V gene encodes CDR1 SGHNT and CDR2 YYREEE (reference sequence). In DNA form, the CDR3 reads TGTGCCAGCAGCCGACAGGGGGAAAATCAGCCCCAGCATTTT. The encoded protein is CASSRQGENQPQHF.

CDR3 protein: CASSPRQGGNYGYTF. In DNA form, the CDR3 reads TGTGCCAGCAGCCCCCGACAGGGAGGTAACTATGGCTACACCTTC. This chain links TRBV5-4 with TRBJ1-2, with 7 bases lining up with TRBD1. The germline V gene encodes CDR1 SGHNT and CDR2 YYREEE (reference sequence). The CDR3 length is 15 residues. J lost 1 base, V lost 4 bases, and 7 bases had no gene match.

The table lists this clone with a count of one. The rearrangement links TRBV9 to TRBJ2-5, with 7 nucleotides matching TRBD1. The CDR3 runs to 14 residues. Per the germline V gene, CDR1 is SGDLS and CDR2 is YYNGEE. V trimming: 4 bases; J trimming: 5 bases; junction bases outside the gene matches: 8. CDR3 sequence: CASSLQGLGETQYF. The CDR3 coding sequence is TGTGCCAGCAGCCTACAGGGGTTGGGGGAGACCCAGTACTTC.

This clone was counted once. The genes are TRBV18 and TRBJ1-1; D may be TRBD1 (6 bases). The CDR3 is made up of 14 amino acids. V lost 6 bases to trimming and J lost 5 bases, with 16 bases between them. Germline loops: CDR1 KGHSH, CDR2 LQKENI. CDR3 amino acids: CASSEQGQGTEAFF. In DNA form, the CDR3 reads TGTGCCAGCTCCGAACAGGGCCAGGGGACTGAAGCTTTCTTT.

The V gene is TRBV19, the J gene TRBJ1-1; D remains ambiguous. CDR3 length equals 13 residues. V dropped 7 bases and J dropped 1 base, with 10 bases sitting between them. Germline V CDR1 and CDR2: LNHDA, SQIVND (reference sequence). The CDR3 nucleotides read TGTGCCAGTAACCCCCGGCAGAACACTGAAGCTTTCTTT. This translates into CASNPRQNTEAFF.

The V and J genes are TRBV18 and TRBJ1-4; tentative D call: TRBD1 (5 bases). CDR1 and CDR2 from the germline V gene are KGHSH and LQKENI. V was cut by 2 bases and J by 6 bases, with 13 bases left in between. CDR3 length: 15 amino acids. CDR3 amino acids: CASSPAGQGYEKLFF. The CDR3 nucleotides read TGTGCCAGCTCACCAGCCGGACAAGGTTATGAAAAACTGTTTTTT.

CDR3 in amino acids: CASSEADRAYNSPLHF. CDR3 bases: TGTGCCAGCAGTGAAGCGGACCGAGCCTATAATTCACCCCTCCACTTT. The chain couples TRBV6-1 to TRBJ1-6; D is unclear. CDR1 and CDR2 from the germline V gene are MNHNS and SASEGT. Between the trimmed V and J ends, which lost 0 bases and 2 bases, there was a span of 8 bases. CDR3 length: 16 amino acids.

The chain joins TRBV5-6 to TRBJ2-6; no firm D call. The V gene's germline CDR1 is SGHDT and CDR2 YYEEEE. Trimming removed 2 bases from V and 0 bases from J, with 12 bases in between. The CDR3 runs 17 residues. Here the CDR3 DNA reads TGTGCCAGCAGCTTTTTTGGTGAGACCTCTGGGGCCAACGTCCTGACTTTC. The encoded protein is CASSFFGETSGANVLTF.

The V and J genes are TRBV5-4 and TRBJ2-3, with 9 bases aligning to TRBD2. V was clipped by 2 bases and J by 1 base; unmatched bases: 11. The CDR3 length is 18 residues. CDR1 SGHNT and CDR2 YYREEE come from the germline V gene (reference sequence). This chain's CDR3 is CASSLGGLAGRGTDTQYF. DNA of the CDR3: TGTGCCAGCAGCTTAGGGGGGCTAGCGGGGCGGGGCACAGATACGCAGTATTTT. The full variable domain, rest sourced from reference TRBV5-4 and TRBJ2-3, is ETGVTQSPTHLIKTRGQQVTLRCSSQSGHNTVSWYQQALGQGPQFIFQYYREEENGRGNFPPRFSGLQFPNYSSELNVNALELDDSALYLCASSLGGLAGRGTDTQYFGPGTRLTVL.

This sequence joins TRBV5-8 and TRBJ1-4; D not resolved. Trimming shortened V by 5 bases and J by 0 bases, and 14 bases separated the two germline ends. The germline CDR1 and CDR2 sequences are SGHTS and YDEGEE. The CDR3 spans 16 residues. CDR3: CASSDRAVATNEKLFF. The CDR3 DNA reads as TGTGCCAGCAGTGATAGAGCCGTTGCAACTAATGAAAAACTGTTTTTT.

The chain carries TRBV25-1 and TRBJ2-2; D is unclear. The V and J ends lost 2 bases and 7 bases respectively, with 8 bases between them. Germline V gives CDR1 MGHDK, CDR2 SYGVNS. The CDR3 contains 13 residues. The CDR3 loop reads CASSERWIGELFF. In DNA form, the CDR3 reads TGTGCCAGCAGTGAAAGGTGGATCGGGGAGCTGTTTTTT.

This sequence joins TRBV2 and TRBJ1-1; TRBD1 agrees at 7 bases. The length of the CDR3 is 15 residues. Germline CDR1 SNHLY, CDR2 FYNNEI. V was pared by 5 bases and J by 1 base, with 7 bases of the junction left unmatched. Here the CDR3 reads CASSRDSLKNTEAFF. CDR3 bases: TGTGCCAGCAGTCGGGACAGCTTAAAGAACACTGAAGCTTTCTTT.

The V gene is TRBV10-2, the J gene TRBJ2-5; D is unresolved. Trimming stripped 0 bases from V and 2 bases from J, with 4 bases between. The CDR3 spans 13 residues. CDR1 is WSHSY and CDR2 is SAAADI in the germline V gene. The CDR3 sequence is CASSESGQETQYF. The CDR3 coding sequence is TGCGCCAGCAGTGAGTCGGGGCAAGAGACCCAGTACTTC.